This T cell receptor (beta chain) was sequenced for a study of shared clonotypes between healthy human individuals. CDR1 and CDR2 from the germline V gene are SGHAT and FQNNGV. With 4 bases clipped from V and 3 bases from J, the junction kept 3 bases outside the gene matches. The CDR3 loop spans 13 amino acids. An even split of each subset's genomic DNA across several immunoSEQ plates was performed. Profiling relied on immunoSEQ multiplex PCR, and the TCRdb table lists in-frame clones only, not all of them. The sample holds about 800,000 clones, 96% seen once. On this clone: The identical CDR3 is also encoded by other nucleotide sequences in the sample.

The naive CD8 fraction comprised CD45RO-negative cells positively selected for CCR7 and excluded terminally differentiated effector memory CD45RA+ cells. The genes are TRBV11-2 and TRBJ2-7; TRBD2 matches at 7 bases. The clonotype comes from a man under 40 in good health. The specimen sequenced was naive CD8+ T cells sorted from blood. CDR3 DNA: TGTGCCAGCAGCTGGGGCGGGAGCTACGAGCAGTACTTC. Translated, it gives CASSWGGSYEQYF.